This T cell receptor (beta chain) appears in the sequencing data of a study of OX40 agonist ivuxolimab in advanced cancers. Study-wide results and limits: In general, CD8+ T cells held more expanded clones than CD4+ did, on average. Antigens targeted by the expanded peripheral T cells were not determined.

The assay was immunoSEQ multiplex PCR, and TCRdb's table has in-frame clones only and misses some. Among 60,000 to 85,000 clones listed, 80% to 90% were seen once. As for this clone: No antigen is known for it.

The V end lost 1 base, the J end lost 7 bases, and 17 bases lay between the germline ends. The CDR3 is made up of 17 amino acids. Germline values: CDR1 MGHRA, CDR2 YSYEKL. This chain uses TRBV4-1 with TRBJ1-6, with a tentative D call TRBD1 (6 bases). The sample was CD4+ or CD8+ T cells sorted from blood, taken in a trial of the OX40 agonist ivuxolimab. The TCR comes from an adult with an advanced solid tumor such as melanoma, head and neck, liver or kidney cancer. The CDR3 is CASSQVSGGVKNSPLHF. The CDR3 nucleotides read TGCGCCAGCAGCCAAGTTAGCGGGGGCGTAAAGAATTCACCCCTCCACTTT.